This note documents a single TCR beta chain sequence. The data belong to a study of technical replicates of blood from a handful of donors. Losses at the gene ends were 3 bases for V and 3 bases for J; bases not matched to a gene: 5. Germline V gene sequence: CDR1 GTSNPN, CDR2 SVGIG (reference sequence). The CDR3 extends over 13 amino acids. Repertoires were generated with immunoSEQ multiplex PCR, while TCRdb's copy carries only in-frame clones and drops some. The repertoire has 51,000 or so clones, about 90% of them found once; the top ten carry about 3.9%. The source material was PBMCs. This TCR derives from a human donor in good health. Some clones in this sample may be carry-over from other donors' samples. The chain combines TRBV30 with TRBJ2-7; 7 nucleotides align to TRBD2. The DNA for the CDR3 is TGTGCCTGGAGCTCCGGGACTAACTACGAGCAGTACTTC. Translating it yields CAWSSGTNYEQYF.